Shown below are 30 T cell receptor beta chains from a single sample sequenced in a study of shared clonotypes between healthy human individuals. This table comes from immunoSEQ multiplex PCR, and its TCRdb copy is limited to in-frame clones, with some not included. The sample holds 1.5 million to 2.5 million clones, about 95% seen once. It was CD45RO-negative cells, positively selected for CCR7, that made up naive CD8 cells, with terminally differentiated effector memory CD45RA+ cells excluded. What was sequenced was naive CD8+ T cells sorted from blood. These receptor sequences come from a man younger than 30 in good health.

This chain joins TRBV6-5 and TRBJ1-2; 8 bases map to TRBD1. There are 13 residues in the CDR3. Germline assignment: CDR1 MNHEY and CDR2 SVGAGI. V lost 11 bases, J lost 8 bases, and 13 bases stayed unmatched. DNA of the CDR3: TGTGCCGCATCAGGAGGACAGGGTTACGGCTACACCTTC. This codes for CAASGGQGYGYTF.

The chain has TRBV6-5 and TRBJ2-3; D could derive from TRBD1 or TRBD2 (5 bases each). Trimming took off 2 bases at V and 2 bases at J, with 14 bases between the two ends. The germline V gene encodes CDR1 MNHEY and CDR2 SVGAGI. This CDR3 has 16 amino acids. This CDR3 reads CASSYIGTLLTDTQYF. In DNA form, the CDR3 reads TGTGCCAGCAGTTACATTGGGACCCTCCTCACAGATACGCAGTATTTT.

The V gene is TRBV6-1, the J gene TRBJ1-6; D call uncertain. Germline CDR1 reads MNHNS; CDR2 reads SASEGT. The V and J ends lost 0 bases and 9 bases respectively, with 9 bases between them. This CDR3 has 14 residues. CDR3 sequence (DNA): TGTGCCAGCAGTGAAGCGCTACGGGTTTCACCCCTCCACTTT. It yields the protein CASSEALRVSPLHF.

J is TRBJ2-7 and V is TRBV4-2; 10 nucleotides agree with TRBD2. The germline gives CDR1 LGHNA, CDR2 YNFKEQ. The CDR3 covers 17 residues. J lost 1 base, V lost 3 bases, and 9 bases had no gene match. This CDR3 is CASSQETRTSGSYEQYF. DNA for the CDR3: TGTGCCAGCAGCCAGGAGACGCGGACTAGCGGTTCCTACGAGCAGTACTTC.

The chain recombines TRBV15 with TRBJ2-5, with D perhaps TRBD1 (6 bases). CDR1 and CDR2 (germline): LNHNV, YYDKDF (reference sequence). Trimming removed 0 bases at V and 2 bases at J, with 7 bases between. The CDR3 extends over 14 amino acids. CDR3 residues: CATSREGAQETQYF. CDR3 nucleotides: TGTGCCACCAGCAGAGAGGGGGCGCAAGAGACCCAGTACTTC.

The chain combines TRBV19 with TRBJ1-5; D not resolved. V lost 5 bases to trimming and J lost 0 bases, with 11 bases between them. The germline V gene has CDR1 LNHDA and CDR2 SQIVND (reference sequence). The CDR3 spans 15 residues. CDR3 region: CASSFDGDSNQPQHF. For the CDR3, the DNA is TGTGCCAGTAGTTTCGACGGAGATAGCAATCAGCCCCAGCATTTT. The entire variable domain, with the rest obtained from reference TRBV19 and TRBJ1-5, is as follows: DGGITQSPKYLFRKEGQNVTLSCEQNLNHDAMYWYRQDPGQGLRLIYYSQIVNDFQKGDIAEGYSVSREKKESFPLTVTSAQKNPTAFYLCASSFDGDSNQPQHFGDGTRLSIL.

As for this clone: This specimen includes other DNA sequences encoding the same CDR3. This chain uses TRBV7-9 with TRBJ1-4; D call uncertain. The CDR3 has 14 amino acids. Germline-derived CDR1 and CDR2 are SEHNR and FQNEAQ (reference sequence). The V and J ends lost 4 bases and 4 bases respectively, with 10 bases between them. The DNA for the CDR3 is TGTGCCAGCAGCTCATCCAGCCTTAATGAAAAACTGTTTTTT. It codes for CASSSSSLNEKLFF.

This clone came up once. J is TRBJ2-1 and V is TRBV4-1; 9 bases are shared with TRBD2. Losses at the gene ends were 3 bases for V and 3 bases for J; bases not matched to a gene: 12. From germline, CDR1 is MGHRA and CDR2 YSYEKL. This CDR3 region has 18 residues. CDR3 DNA: TGCGCCAGCAGCCACTTGGGGAGTAGCGGGAGCGTCTACAATGAGCAGTTCTTC. Translating it yields CASSHLGSSGSVYNEQFF.

The DNA for the CDR3 is TGCGCCAGCACCCGGGGAGCCCTGGGGACCGGGGAGCTGTTTTTT. Protein: CASTRGALGTGELFF. The chain recombines TRBV4-1 with TRBJ2-2, with D possibly matching TRBD2 (5 bases). Germline V gene data show CDR1 as MGHRA and CDR2 as YSYEKL. There are 15 residues in the CDR3. Trimming removed 7 bases from V and 5 bases from J, with 17 bases in between.

This chain joins TRBV7-9 and TRBJ2-5; D gene unclear. The germline CDR1 and CDR2 sequences are SEHNR and FQNEAQ (reference sequence). The CDR3 totals 11 residues. V lost 4 bases and J lost 10, with 10 bases in between. CDR3 sequence: CASSSVDHQYF. The CDR3 DNA reads TGTGCCAGCAGCTCCGTGGACCACCAGTACTTC. The full variable domain, with the rest looked up from reference TRBV7-9 and TRBJ2-5, is DTGVSQNPRHKITKRGQNVTFRCDPISEHNRLYWYRQTLGQGPEFLTYFQNEAQLEKSRLLSDRFSAERPKGSFSTLEIQRTEQGDSAMYLCASSSVDHQYFGPGTRLLVL.

This sequence joins TRBV2 and TRBJ2-1; 9 nucleotides line up with TRBD1. This CDR3 is 14 amino acids long. Per the germline V gene, CDR1 is SNHLY and CDR2 is FYNNEI. The J segment lost 7 bases and the V segment lost 6 bases, leaving 7 bases of the junction unmatched. This CDR3 reads CASSPGQGWNEQFF. CDR3 in DNA: TGTGCCAGCAGCCCCGGACAGGGGTGGAATGAGCAGTTCTTC.

The J gene is TRBJ1-1, the V gene TRBV19; D gene ambiguous. Trimming cost V 5 bases and J 2 bases, with 12 bases left between them. CDR3 size: 14 residues. Germline assignment: CDR1 LNHDA and CDR2 SQIVND (reference sequence). The CDR3 region is CASSVGLVNTEAFF. Written as DNA, the CDR3 is TGTGCCAGTAGTGTTGGACTGGTCAACACTGAAGCTTTCTTT.

The chain carries TRBV4-3 and TRBJ2-7; TRBD2 agrees at 10 bases. Trimming cost V 8 bases and J 0 bases; bases outside gene matches: 7. Germline CDR1 LGHNA, CDR2 YSLEER. The CDR3 loop spans 15 amino acids. CDR3 sequence: CASAPGLALSYEQYF. In DNA form, the CDR3 reads TGCGCCAGCGCTCCGGGACTAGCGCTCTCCTACGAGCAGTACTTC.

The gene calls are TRBV15 and TRBJ2-6, with no clear D. Trimming took 0 bases from V and 0 from J, leaving 12 bases between them. The germline CDR1 and CDR2 sequences are LNHNV and YYDKDF (reference sequence). The CDR3 is made up of 18 amino acids. The CDR3 DNA reads TGTGCCACCAGCAGAGACAAGTCCTATCTCTCTGGGGCCAACGTCCTGACTTTC. The encoded protein is CATSRDKSYLSGANVLTF.

Remarks on this clone: Other DNA sequences from this sample encode an identical CDR3 as well. This chain's CDR3 is CASSLLGGGSEQYF. The DNA of the CDR3 is TGTGCCAGCAGTTTACTAGGAGGGGGTTCCGAGCAGTACTTC. The genes are TRBV27 and TRBJ2-7; D might be TRBD1 or TRBD2, each matching 6 bases. V was cut by 2 bases and J by 6 bases, with 14 bases left in between. This CDR3 is 14 amino acids long. The V gene's germline CDR1 is MNHEY and CDR2 SMNVEV (reference sequence).

Comment on this clone: Other nucleotide sequences in the sample specify the same CDR3. The chain carries TRBV9 and TRBJ1-2, with D perhaps matching TRBD1 (6 bases). Germline lookup yields CDR1 SGDLS and CDR2 YYNGEE. The CDR3 consists of 13 residues. V dropped 1 base and J dropped 5 bases, with 9 bases sitting between them. CDR3 sequence reads: CASSVRQGYGYTF. The CDR3, as DNA: TGTGCCAGCAGCGTACGGCAGGGGTATGGCTACACCTTC. The entire variable domain, with the rest obtained from reference TRBV9 and TRBJ1-2, is as follows: DSGVTQTPKHLITATGQRVTLRCSPRSGDLSVYWYQQSLDQGLQFLIQYYNGEERAKGNILERFSAQQFPDLHSELNLSSLELGDSALYFCASSVRQGYGYTFGSGTRLTVV.

This chain joins TRBV27 and TRBJ1-1; weak D call: TRBD1 (5 bases). The V end lost 4 bases, the J end lost 3 bases, and 9 bases lay between the germline ends. CDR1 is MNHEY, CDR2 SMNVEV, per germline (reference sequence). The CDR3 has 13 amino acids. The CDR3 is CASSYLGDTEAFF. Here the CDR3 DNA reads TGTGCCAGCAGTTACCTAGGGGACACTGAAGCTTTCTTT.

This clone has only one observation. This chain links TRBV6-5 with TRBJ2-7; the match to TRBD1 covers 9 bases. The junction had 4 bases not matched to a gene; V was cut back by 0 bases and J by 1 base. The CDR3 is 16 amino acids. Germline CDR1 is MNHEY and CDR2 is SVGAGI. As DNA, the CDR3 is TGTGCCAGCAGTTACTCCGTTGGGACAGGGTCCTACGAGCAGTACTTC. Translating it yields CASSYSVGTGSYEQYF.

The V and J genes are TRBV19 and TRBJ1-1; D ambiguous. Germline-derived CDR1 and CDR2 are LNHDA and SQIVND (reference sequence). The CDR3 is 15 residues long. V lost 5 bases, J lost 8 bases, and 21 bases lay in between. The CDR3 DNA reads as TGTGCCAGTAGTCACTTTGTAGGAGGAAAAGGGGAAGCTTTCTTT. It is translated as CASSHFVGGKGEAFF.

This clone was recorded once. The rearrangement links TRBV4-1 to TRBJ2-7; 8 bases align to TRBD1. This CDR3 spans 17 amino acids. Germline trimming cut 3 bases from V and 2 bases from J; bases unmatched to any gene: 12. Germline CDR1 MGHRA, CDR2 YSYEKL. CDR3 protein: CASSQDGTGGFPYEQYF. In DNA form, the CDR3 reads TGCGCCAGCAGCCAGGATGGTACAGGGGGTTTCCCCTACGAGCAGTACTTC.

For this clone: This specimen includes other DNA sequences encoding the same CDR3. The J gene is TRBJ2-7, the V gene TRBV4-3, with TRBD1 matching over 8 bases. Per germline, CDR1 LGHNA and CDR2 YSLEER. The length of the CDR3 is 14 residues. The V gene end was trimmed by 0 bases and the J gene end by 3 bases; junction bases not matched to a gene: 1. The CDR3 region is CASSQDRGHYEQYF. As DNA, the CDR3 is TGCGCCAGCAGCCAAGACAGGGGGCACTACGAGCAGTACTTC.

V usage is TRBV13 and J usage is TRBJ1-5; possible D gene TRBD1, 6 bases. V shed 3 bases and J shed 10 bases, with 10 bases lying between them. CDR1 and CDR2 from the germline V gene are PRHDT and FYEKMQ (reference sequence). CDR3 size: 12 residues. The CDR3 coding sequence is TGTGCCAGCAGCTTCGAGGGGGGCCCCCAGCATTTT. Translation gives CASSFEGGPQHF.

This clone appeared once. The V and J genes are TRBV27 and TRBJ2-2; 7 nucleotides line up with TRBD1. Germline V CDR1 and CDR2: MNHEY, SMNVEV (reference sequence). J gave up 6 bases and V 7 bases, and 5 bases lay outside the gene matches. CDR3 length: 13 amino acids. CDR3 in amino acids: CASTLTGAGELFF. The DNA for the CDR3 is TGTGCCAGCACCTTAACAGGGGCCGGGGAGCTGTTTTTT.

The V call is TRBV2, the J call TRBJ2-3, with D hard to call. Germline-derived CDR1 and CDR2 are SNHLY and FYNNEI. This CDR3 spans 13 amino acids. Between the trimmed V and J ends, which lost 8 bases and 1 base, there was a span of 10 bases. The CDR3 sequence is CASFGSGTDTQYF. The CDR3 bases are TGTGCCAGCTTTGGGTCGGGCACAGATACGCAGTATTTT.

The J gene is TRBJ2-1, the V gene TRBV7-9; D gene uncertain. Germline values: CDR1 SEHNR, CDR2 FQNEAQ (reference sequence). V lost 2 bases, J lost 6 bases, and 5 bases lay in between. This CDR3 spans 12 amino acids. DNA of the CDR3: TGTGCCAGCAGCTTATCCGCCAATGAGCAGTTCTTC. Translation: CASSLSANEQFF.

The chain combines TRBV10-3 with TRBJ2-3; 7 nucleotides line up with TRBD2. V was pared by 0 bases and J by 0 bases, with 12 bases of the junction left unmatched. The CDR3 totals 19 residues. Per germline, CDR1 ENHRY and CDR2 SYGVKD. The CDR3 sequence is CAISESVGRLAVSTDTQYF. The CDR3 DNA follows: TGTGCCATCAGTGAGTCGGTGGGTCGGCTAGCGGTGAGCACAGATACGCAGTATTTT.

On this clone: The sample holds other DNA sequences that translate to the same CDR3. The rearrangement links TRBV28 to TRBJ2-7; 7 bases map to TRBD1. Germline V gene lookup returns CDR1 MDHEN and CDR2 SYDVKM. V was clipped by 3 bases and J by 2 bases; unmatched bases: 1. This CDR3 has 13 residues. The CDR3 is CASSFRGTYEQYF. Written as DNA, the CDR3 is TGTGCCAGCAGTTTCAGGGGGACCTACGAGCAGTACTTC.

The rearrangement links TRBV5-4 to TRBJ1-2; D might be TRBD1 (5 bases). The germline V and J ends were trimmed by 9 bases and 2 bases, with 14 bases remaining between them. The CDR3 consists of 13 residues. CDR1 and CDR2 (germline): SGHNT, YYREEE (reference sequence). The CDR3 DNA reads as TGTGCCACCTCACGCCGGGGGAACTATGGCTACACCTTC. Amino acid sequence: CATSRRGNYGYTF.

V and J are TRBV7-8 and TRBJ2-7, with 9 bases aligning to TRBD2. The junction had 9 bases not matched to a gene; V was cut back by 1 base and J by 5 bases. Looked up from germline, CDR1 is SGHVS and CDR2 is FQNEAQ. The CDR3 spans 16 residues. This CDR3 is CASSLVGAGGPDEQYF. The DNA for the CDR3 is TGTGCCAGCAGCTTAGTGGGGGCGGGAGGGCCTGACGAGCAGTACTTC.

This clone was counted a few times. The chain has TRBV6-6 and TRBJ2-7, with D unclear. CDR1 is MNHNY, CDR2 SVGAGI, per germline (reference sequence). V was trimmed by 0 bases and J by 2 bases, leaving 14 bases between them. The CDR3 extends over 16 amino acids. The DNA for the CDR3 is TGTGCCAGCAGTTACTCTCGACCCGGAACAGCCTACGAGCAGTACTTC. Translation gives CASSYSRPGTAYEQYF.